This T cell receptor beta chain appears in the sequencing data of a study of T cell clones after liver transplantation. About the study: TCRbeta sequencing after a pre-transplant mixed lymphocyte reaction identified graft-donor-reactive clones, later tracked in post-transplant blood. Standard immunosuppression, with no induction, continued until 12-24 months after transplant. HCV positivity affected three of eight recipients; the rest lacked autoimmune or viral indications. Study-wide results and caveats: A larger donor-reactive than third-party decline suggested partial antigen-specific deletion.

Method: immunoSEQ multiplex PCR; TCRdb's copy keeps in-frame clones and lacks some. The sample contains 55,000 to 75,000 clones, roughly 70% of which appear only once. With respect to this clone: Its antigen is undetermined.

The sample here was CD4+ T cells from blood, taken at the approximately 15-month timepoint. The receptor was isolated from a human patient who received a liver transplant. Some of the T cells may derive from the graft donor.

As DNA, the CDR3 is TGTGCCAGCAGCCCTCAGACAGGGAGGAACACTGAAGCTTTCTTT. Translating gives CASSPQTGRNTEAFF. The chain recombines TRBV9 with TRBJ1-1; 7 bases agree with TRBD1. The CDR3 contains 15 residues. Trimming took 4 bases from V and 1 from J; bases not matched to a gene: 7. Germline V gene sequence: CDR1 SGDLS, CDR2 YYNGEE. The variable domain in full, completed from reference TRBV9 and TRBJ1-1, reads DSGVTQTPKHLITATGQRVTLRCSPRSGDLSVYWYQQSLDQGLQFLIQYYNGEERAKGNILERFSAQQFPDLHSELNLSSLELGDSALYFCASSPQTGRNTEAFFGQGTRLTVV.